Below, 21 T cell receptor beta chains from the same sample are listed, as sequenced in a study of technical replicates of blood from a handful of donors. Using immunoSEQ multiplex PCR, the repertoire was profiled, and TCRdb retains in-frame clones only, with some absent. Of approximately 58,000 clones detected, 80% to 90% appear once; the ten largest clones hold about 4.9%. The sequencing sample was made of PBMCs. The receptors derive from a human donor in good health. Some clones in this sample may be carry-over from other donors' samples.

The chain links TRBV10-3 to TRBJ1-1; D possibly corresponds to TRBD1 (6 bases). Trimming pared 7 bases from V and 1 base from J, leaving 13 bases between. The CDR3 sequence is 14 residues long. Germline-derived CDR1 and CDR2 are ENHRY and SYGVKD. CDR3 in amino acids: CAITQGPKNTEAFF. DNA for the CDR3: TGTGCCATCACTCAGGGGCCGAAGAACACTGAAGCTTTCTTT.

The J gene is TRBJ1-5, the V gene TRBV28, with D tentatively TRBD1 (6 bases). The CDR3 loop spans 14 amino acids. The V gene's germline CDR1 is MDHEN and CDR2 SYDVKM. Trimming removed 6 bases at V and 9 bases at J, with 18 bases between. DNA for the CDR3: TGTGCCAGCAGGCCTGGGACACTGGGGTTGCCCCAGCATTTT. It yields the protein CASRPGTLGLPQHF. Together with reference TRBV28 and TRBJ1-5, the CDR3 gives the full variable domain: DVKVTQSSRYLVKRTGEKVFLECVQDMDHENMFWYRQDPGLGLRLIYFSYDVKMKEKGDIPEGYSVSREKKERFSLILESASTNQTSMYLCASRPGTLGLPQHFGDGTRLSIL.

The J gene is TRBJ2-7, the V gene TRBV30; D is unresolved. The germline V gene has CDR1 GTSNPN and CDR2 SVGIG (reference sequence). CDR3 length equals 12 residues. The germline V and J ends were trimmed by 1 base and 5 bases, with 9 bases remaining between them. In DNA form, the CDR3 reads TGTGCCTGGAGTGCAGGTGGCAACGAGCAGTACTTC. This gives the protein CAWSAGGNEQYF.

This sequence joins TRBV5-4 and TRBJ2-4, with TRBD2 matching 11 bases. The CDR3 consists of 15 residues. J was trimmed by 5 bases and V by 4 bases; bases with no gene match: 5. In germline, CDR1 is SGHNT, CDR2 YYREEE (reference sequence). The CDR3 spells CASSQTGLAENIQYF. The CDR3 DNA reads TGTGCCAGCAGCCAGACGGGACTAGCGGAAAACATTCAGTACTTC.

This rearrangement joins TRBV4-3 to TRBJ2-1; TRBD1 matches 7 bases. Per the germline V gene, CDR1 is LGHNA and CDR2 is YSLEER. The V and J ends lost 5 bases and 6 bases, in that order; junction bases with no gene match: 10. The length of the CDR3 is 15 residues. The CDR3 region is CASSFTGTAGNEQFF. In DNA, the CDR3 is TGCGCCAGCAGCTTCACCGGGACAGCCGGCAATGAGCAGTTCTTC.

This clone occurred a few times. This sequence joins TRBV19 and TRBJ2-5; 8 nucleotides match TRBD1. The CDR3 length is 13 residues. Trimming at V came to 4 bases and at J to 5 bases, leaving 3 bases not matched to a gene. Germline CDR1 reads LNHDA; CDR2 reads SQIVND (reference sequence). CDR3 nucleotides: TGTGCCAGTAGTACGGACAGGGTGGAGACCCAGTACTTC. This sequence encodes CASSTDRVETQYF.

The J gene is TRBJ2-2, the V gene TRBV6-1, with 11 positions matching TRBD1. J gave up 6 bases and V 6 bases, and 3 bases lay outside the gene matches. From germline, CDR1 is MNHNS and CDR2 SASEGT. This CDR3 spans 14 amino acids. In nucleotides, the CDR3 is TGTGCCAGCAGGGGGACAGGGGGGGCCGGGGAGCTGTTTTTT. This gives the protein CASRGTGGAGELFF.

The chain joins TRBV6-5 to TRBJ2-7, with 10 bases that match TRBD2. Germline V gives CDR1 MNHEY, CDR2 SVGAGI. The CDR3 covers 16 residues. J lost 4 bases, V lost 2 bases, and 8 bases had no gene match. The CDR3 DNA is TGTGCCAGCAGTTACCGGAGCGGGGGGGCCGGATACGAGCAGTACTTC. This sequence encodes CASSYRSGGAGYEQYF.

The rearrangement links TRBV5-1 to TRBJ1-6; 11 positions match TRBD1. The CDR3 runs to 16 residues. Germline V gene data show CDR1 as SGHRS and CDR2 as YFSETQ. The V gene end was trimmed by 2 bases and the J gene end by 9 bases; junction bases not matched to a gene: 7. The CDR3 nucleotides read TGCGCCAGCAGCTTCTCCCCGGGACAGGGGGGTTCACCCCTCCACTTT. Amino acid sequence: CASSFSPGQGGSPLHF.

The chain recombines TRBV7-6 with TRBJ1-6; the D gene is possibly TRBD1 (5 bases). The V end lost 2 bases, the J end lost 7 bases, and 12 bases lay between the germline ends. Per germline, CDR1 SGHVS and CDR2 FNYEAQ. CDR3 length: 15 residues. The CDR3 here is CASSLQAGPNSPLHF. The CDR3 DNA reads as TGTGCCAGCAGCTTACAAGCAGGGCCAAATTCACCCCTCCACTTT. The variable domain in full, completed from reference TRBV7-6 and TRBJ1-6, reads GAGVSQSPRYKVTKRGQDVALRCDPISGHVSLYWYRQALGQGPEFLTYFNYEAQQDKSGLPNDRFSAERPEGSISTLTIQRTEQRDSAMYRCASSLQAGPNSPLHFGNGTRLTVT.

The V call is TRBV6-5, the J call TRBJ2-6, with TRBD1 matching over 8 bases. V was clipped by 2 bases and J by 6 bases; unmatched bases: 6. Germline CDR1 and CDR2: MNHEY and SVGAGI. CDR3 size: 16 residues. The CDR3 DNA is TGTGCCAGCAGTTACCGCCCACAGGGGGAGGCCAACGTCCTGACTTTC. Translation: CASSYRPQGEANVLTF.

On this clone: Sequence at one end of the junction differs from germline and may be a read error. The genes are TRBV7-2 and TRBJ2-7, with D hard to call. This CDR3 has 13 amino acids. Germline V lookup: CDR1 SGHTA, CDR2 FQGNSA. CDR3 bases: TGTGCCAGCAGCCCCGACTTCACCTACGAGCTGTACTTC. The encoded protein is CASSPDFTYELYF.

The chain combines TRBV6-4 with TRBJ2-1; TRBD2 matches at 10 bases. Germline assignment: CDR1 MRHNA and CDR2 SNTAGT. The CDR3 loop spans 14 amino acids. Trimming at V came to 3 bases and at J to 9 bases, leaving 5 bases not matched to a gene. CDR3 sequence (DNA): TGTGCCAGCAGTGAGTCTAGCGGGGGCTCTGAGCAGTTCTTC. This sequence encodes CASSESSGGSEQFF.

The chain recombines TRBV9 with TRBJ2-3, with D unresolved. Trimming pared 2 bases from V and 0 bases from J, leaving 4 bases between. The germline V gene encodes CDR1 SGDLS and CDR2 YYNGEE. The CDR3 spans 13 residues. The CDR3 sequence: CASSVSSTDTQYF. The CDR3, as DNA: TGTGCCAGCAGCGTTTCTAGCACAGATACGCAGTATTTT.

The V call is TRBV7-9, the J call TRBJ2-1, with 10 bases aligning to TRBD2. Germline values: CDR1 SEHNR, CDR2 FQNEAQ (reference sequence). The V segment lost 2 bases and the J segment 8 bases; nucleotides outside the gene matches: 3. The CDR3 sequence is 14 residues long. CDR3 sequence: CASSLTSGIYEQFF. DNA of the CDR3: TGTGCCAGCAGCTTAACTAGCGGGATATATGAGCAGTTCTTC.

In this sample, this clone turned up once. The V gene is TRBV29-1, the J gene TRBJ2-2; weak D call: TRBD2 (5 bases). The CDR3 consists of 14 residues. From germline, CDR1 is SQVTM and CDR2 ANQGSEA. V lost 0 bases, J lost 6 bases, and 11 bases lay in between. In DNA form, the CDR3 reads TGCAGCGTTGAAGATTGGGGAGTGGCCGGGGAGCTGTTTTTT. This encodes CSVEDWGVAGELFF.

V and J are TRBV18 and TRBJ1-3, with 7 bases fitting TRBD1. The V and J ends lost 5 bases and 3 bases, in that order; junction bases with no gene match: 10. In germline, CDR1 is KGHSH, CDR2 LQKENI. CDR3 size: 16 residues. The DNA for the CDR3 is TGTGCCAGCTCAACGGGGGAGACAGGGTTTGGAAACACCATATATTTT. It codes for CASSTGETGFGNTIYF.

V and J are TRBV9 and TRBJ1-4; TRBD1 matches at 10 bases. CDR3 length: 15 residues. CDR1 and CDR2 from the germline V gene are SGDLS and YYNGEE. V dropped 3 bases and J dropped 7; count of bases not matched to a gene: 6. CDR3 nucleotide sequence: TGTGCCAGCAGCGCCCGGGACAGGGGTAGTGAAAAACTGTTTTTT. Translating it yields CASSARDRGSEKLFF.

The chain is built from TRBV27 and TRBJ1-5; TRBD1 agrees at 7 bases. V dropped 8 bases and J dropped 2; count of bases not matched to a gene: 15. CDR3 size: 17 residues. CDR1 and CDR2 (germline): MNHEY, SMNVEV (reference sequence). CDR3 DNA sequence: TGTGCCAGCTGTGGAGGGGGCTCTCAATGCGGCAATCAGCCCCAGCATTTT. Translating it yields CASCGGGSQCGNQPQHF.

This chain links TRBV10-3 with TRBJ2-7; no clear D. V was shortened by 2 bases and J by 6 bases, with 5 bases between the two germline ends. CDR1 and CDR2 from the germline V gene are ENHRY and SYGVKD. This CDR3 is built from 11 residues. The CDR3 region has the DNA TGTGCCATCAGTGAGGAACTCGAGCAGTACTTC. Translation gives CAISEELEQYF.

This sequence joins TRBV4-1 and TRBJ2-5; D perhaps matches TRBD2 (6 bases). CDR1 MGHRA and CDR2 YSYEKL come from the germline V gene. This CDR3 has 15 amino acids. With 0 bases removed from V and 2 bases from J, the gap between germline ends came to 10 bases. The CDR3 sequence is CASSQERRDQETQYF. DNA for the CDR3: TGCGCCAGCAGCCAAGAGCGGCGGGATCAAGAGACCCAGTACTTC.